The 17 T cell receptor beta chains below were found in one sample sequenced in a study of OX40 agonist ivuxolimab in advanced cancers. The repertoire was sequenced with immunoSEQ multiplex PCR; TCRdb's copy has only in-frame clones and lacks some. The table lists more than 95,000 clones, roughly 90% of them singletons. The specimen comprised CD4+ or CD8+ T cells sorted from blood, sampled in a trial of the OX40 agonist ivuxolimab. The receptors were sampled from an adult with an advanced solid tumor such as melanoma, head and neck, liver or kidney cancer.

The genes are TRBV21-1 and TRBJ2-3; TRBD1, as called in the table, went unchecked against the DNA. TRBV21-1 is a documented pseudogene. CDR3 size: 17 residues. CDR3 nucleotide sequence: TGTGCCAGCAGCAAAGAGACAGGGGGAGCACATGGAGATACGCAGTATTTT. It yields the protein CASSKETGGAHGDTQYF.

V gene TRBV7-9 combines with J gene TRBJ2-7; D perhaps matches TRBD1 (5 bases). The CDR3 length is 15 residues. Germline CDR1 SEHNR, CDR2 FQNEAQ (reference sequence). Trimming stripped 1 base from V and 5 bases from J, with 15 bases between. CDR3 amino acids: CASSLGRQGINEQYF. The CDR3 nucleotides are TGTGCCAGCAGCTTAGGTCGGCAGGGAATCAACGAGCAGTACTTC.

The chain carries TRBV5-1 and TRBJ2-1; D is unresolved. This CDR3 spans 15 amino acids. With 3 bases removed from V and 9 bases from J, the gap between germline ends came to 19 bases. Germline-derived CDR1 and CDR2 are SGHRS and YFSETQ. CDR3 sequence: CASSSVVGTIGEQFF. Here the CDR3 DNA reads TGCGCCAGCAGCTCGGTGGTGGGAACTATCGGTGAGCAGTTCTTC.

The chain couples TRBV5-4 to TRBJ2-3; TRBD1 or TRBD2 may be the D gene (5 bases each). Germline V gene data show CDR1 as SGHNT and CDR2 as YYREEE (reference sequence). Between the trimmed V and J ends, which lost 0 bases and 5 bases, there was a span of 19 bases. This CDR3 is built from 17 residues. CDR3 loop: CASSLAGRPSSRDTQYF. CDR3 in DNA: TGTGCCAGCAGCTTGGCGGGACGCCCGTCCTCTAGAGATACGCAGTATTTT.

This clone has more than one count but fewer than ten. The J gene is TRBJ1-3, the V gene TRBV7-2, with D maybe TRBD1 (6 bases). Deletions cut 2 bases from V and 0 bases from J, with 8 bases between. From germline, CDR1 is SGHTA and CDR2 FQGNSA. The length of the CDR3 is 15 residues. CDR3 in DNA: TGTGCCAGCAGCTTAACAGGGACCTCTGGAAACACCATATATTTT. Encoded protein: CASSLTGTSGNTIYF.

The rearrangement joins TRBV28 to TRBJ2-3; 7 bases map to TRBD2. This CDR3 is built from 15 residues. CDR1 is MDHEN, CDR2 SYDVKM, per germline. V trimming: 7 bases; J trimming: 1 base; junction bases outside the gene matches: 8. The chain's CDR3 is CASTTRDYRTDTQYF. CDR3 coding DNA: TGTGCCAGCACAACAAGGGACTACCGCACAGATACGCAGTATTTT.

The V gene is TRBV5-5, the J gene TRBJ2-5; 8 positions match TRBD1. Germline CDR1 SGHKS, CDR2 YYEKEE (reference sequence). J lost 5 bases, V lost 4 bases, and 7 bases had no gene match. This CDR3 has 14 residues. This CDR3 is CASSTGQVGETQYF. The CDR3, as DNA: TGTGCCAGCAGCACGGGACAGGTAGGGGAGACCCAGTACTTC.

The rearrangement links TRBV21-1 to TRBJ2-1. TRBV21-1 is a pseudogene segment. The CDR3 is 11 amino acids. The CDR3, as DNA: TGTGCCAGCAGCCAAGGGGGTGAGCAGTTCTTC. Residues: CASSQGGEQFF.

The V gene is TRBV6-6, the J gene TRBJ1-5; D unresolved. V was clipped by 5 bases and J by 0 bases, with 11 bases between them. The CDR3 totals 15 residues. The germline gives CDR1 MNHNY, CDR2 SVGAGI (reference sequence). For the CDR3, the DNA is TGTGCCAGCAGTCCAGCGCGCGATAGCAATCAGCCCCAGCATTTT. Translation: CASSPARDSNQPQHF.

This rearrangement joins TRBV15 to TRBJ2-1; D uncertain. CDR3 length: 13 residues. With 0 bases removed from V and 14 bases from J, the gap between germline ends came to 14 bases. Germline CDR1 LNHNV, CDR2 YYDKDF (reference sequence). CDR3 DNA: TGTGCCACCAGCAGAGATCAGGTGTCTAGGAAGTTCTTC. Protein product: CATSRDQVSRKFF.

This clone was counted a single time. This chain uses TRBV6-5 with TRBJ2-2; no definite D call. Trimming removed 6 bases at V and 3 bases at J, with 14 bases between. The CDR3 is made up of 15 amino acids. CDR1 is MNHEY and CDR2 is SVGAGI in the germline V gene. CDR3 protein: CASRDSGAHTGELFF. CDR3 coding DNA: TGTGCCAGCAGAGATTCAGGAGCCCACACCGGGGAGCTGTTTTTT.

This chain links TRBV7-9 with TRBJ2-1; D might be TRBD2 (5 bases). V was clipped by 4 bases and J by 8 bases, with 15 bases between them. This CDR3 has 14 amino acids. Germline CDR1 reads SEHNR; CDR2 reads FQNEAQ (reference sequence). This CDR3 is CASSSPERAHEQFF. The CDR3 DNA reads as TGTGCCAGCAGCTCCCCGGAGAGGGCCCATGAGCAGTTCTTC.

CDR3 loop: CASSLGLTNNEQFF. The CDR3 coding sequence is TGTGCCAGCAGCCTCGGACTAACCAACAATGAGCAGTTCTTC. The rearrangement links TRBV7-2 to TRBJ2-1; perhaps TRBD2 as D (6 bases). Germline values: CDR1 SGHTA, CDR2 FQGNSA. Trimming took off 5 bases at V and 5 bases at J, with 13 bases between the two ends. The CDR3 sequence is 14 residues long.

The gene calls are TRBV4-1 and TRBJ2-3; D is ambiguous. The CDR3 totals 16 residues. Germline CDR1 MGHRA, CDR2 YSYEKL. Trimming stripped 1 base from V and 2 bases from J, with 13 bases between. The CDR3 DNA reads TGCGCCAGCAGCCAAGGGACGGACCTCATCACAGATACGCAGTATTTT. Its translation: CASSQGTDLITDTQYF.

The J gene is TRBJ2-3, the V gene TRBV14; D is unclear. CDR3 length: 13 residues. The germline CDR1 and CDR2 sequences are SGHDN and FVKESK. V was shortened by 6 bases and J by 8 bases, with 15 bases between the two germline ends. CDR3 in amino acids: CASRSGQQATQYF. The CDR3 DNA sequence: TGTGCCAGCAGGTCCGGCCAGCAGGCTACGCAGTATTTT.

The chain joins TRBV5-5 to TRBJ2-2, with 10 nucleotides matching TRBD1. The CDR3 length is 16 residues. Germline V gene lookup returns CDR1 SGHKS and CDR2 YYEKEE (reference sequence). V lost 5 bases to trimming and J lost 4 bases; unmatched junction nucleotides: 8. The CDR3 bases are TGTGCCAGCAGACCTCGCCGGGACAGGGGCACCGGGGAGCTGTTTTTT. Translating it yields CASRPRRDRGTGELFF.

V and J are TRBV7-3 and TRBJ2-3; TRBD2 matches 7 bases. V shed 2 bases and J 1 base; nucleotides not matched to a gene: 6. The CDR3 contains 16 residues. Per germline, CDR1 SGHTA and CDR2 FQGTGA. The CDR3 DNA follows: TGTGCCAGCAGCTTAGGAGCTAGCGGTCGCACAGATACGCAGTATTTT. Amino acid sequence: CASSLGASGRTDTQYF.